These 28 T cell receptor beta chains came from one sample sequenced in a study of blood T cell repertoires in COVID-19. Profiled with immunoSEQ multiplex PCR; TCRdb holds only in-frame clones, not every one. The repertoire holds approximately 130,000 clones, 75% to 90% seen once, with more than 3.5% in the top ten. The specimen sequenced was peripheral blood. The source of these receptors is a human donor in a cohort sampled during active COVID-19.

The count of this clone is one. The genes are TRBV7-3 and TRBJ2-5; D is uncertain. Germline loops: CDR1 SGHTA, CDR2 FQGTGA. V was shortened by 4 bases and J by 1 base, with 7 bases between the two germline ends. This CDR3 spans 13 amino acids. The CDR3 reads CASSSSPQETQYF. CDR3 nucleotides: TGTGCCAGCAGCTCGAGCCCCCAAGAGACCCAGTACTTC.

The chain uses TRBV5-5 and TRBJ2-3; weak D call: TRBD2 (5 bases). Deletions cut 3 bases from V and 4 bases from J, with 9 bases between. This CDR3 spans 13 amino acids. Germline V gives CDR1 SGHKS, CDR2 YYEKEE (reference sequence). The CDR3 is CASSSGSSDTQYF. The CDR3 DNA is TGTGCCAGCAGCTCGGGGAGTTCAGATACGCAGTATTTT.

This sequence joins TRBV5-6 and TRBJ2-7; possibly TRBD1 for D (5 bases). Germline V gives CDR1 SGHDT, CDR2 YYEEEE. The CDR3 is 12 residues long. V dropped 7 bases and J dropped 3 bases, with 11 bases sitting between them. The CDR3 reads CASGARHYEQYF. DNA of the CDR3: TGTGCCAGCGGGGCGCGCCACTACGAGCAGTACTTC.

J is TRBJ2-3 and V is TRBV21-1; the table's D call TRBD1 went unverified against the DNA. TRBV21-1 is a pseudogene segment. CDR3 length: 15 amino acids. The CDR3 sequence: CASSNKSQGTDTQYF. CDR3 coding DNA: TGTGCCAGCAGCAATAAATCTCAGGGAACAGATACGCAGTATTTT.

The chain combines TRBV11-1 with TRBJ2-3, with 7 nucleotides matching TRBD1. J was trimmed by 3 bases and V by 5 bases; bases with no gene match: 11. The CDR3 is 16 residues long. Germline CDR1 SGHAT, CDR2 FQDESV (reference sequence). Here the CDR3 DNA reads TGTGCCAGCAGCATCCTAGGGGGCGCCCCGACAGATACGCAGTATTTT. Its protein product is CASSILGGAPTDTQYF.

The chain combines TRBV5-1 with TRBJ1-1, with D uncertain. The CDR3 has 14 amino acids. Trimming took 0 bases from V and 10 from J, leaving 16 bases between them. Germline assignment: CDR1 SGHRS and CDR2 YFSETQ. The CDR3 is CASSLGGLEGGAFF. The CDR3 bases are TGCGCCAGCAGCTTGGGAGGCCTTGAAGGTGGAGCTTTCTTT.

The V call is TRBV14, the J call TRBJ1-5, with D unresolved. The CDR3 is 14 amino acids. Trimming removed 0 bases from V and 7 bases from J, with 10 bases in between. Per germline, CDR1 SGHDN and CDR2 FVKESK. The CDR3 nucleotides read TGTGCCAGCAGCCAAGATAATCGGGAACAGCCCCAGCATTTT. Translation: CASSQDNREQPQHF.

The chain links TRBV5-4 to TRBJ2-3, with D perhaps matching TRBD2 (6 bases). Trimming removed 0 bases at V and 3 bases at J, with 14 bases between. Germline V gives CDR1 SGHNT, CDR2 YYREEE (reference sequence). CDR3 size: 16 residues. CDR3: CASSLEGRGGTDTQYF. The CDR3 region has the DNA TGTGCCAGCAGCTTGGAAGGACGGGGAGGTACAGATACGCAGTATTTT.

This clone was counted between two and nine times. The rearrangement joins TRBV4-1 to TRBJ2-5; 9 bases fit TRBD2. Germline loops: CDR1 MGHRA, CDR2 YSYEKL. The CDR3 runs to 18 residues. The trim removed 0 bases at V and 4 bases at J, leaving 12 bases unmatched. This CDR3 reads CASSQDRGGLASRETQYF. CDR3 nucleotide sequence: TGCGCCAGCAGCCAAGATCGGGGAGGACTAGCGAGTAGAGAGACCCAGTACTTC.

J is TRBJ2-7 and V is TRBV15; D remains unclear. Trimming stripped 4 bases from V and 7 bases from J, with 14 bases between. CDR1 and CDR2 from the germline V gene are LNHNV and YYDKDF (reference sequence). This CDR3 is 13 amino acids long. The CDR3 bases are TGTGCCACCAGCAATGGGCGTAGTGAGGAGCAGTACGTC. It is translated as CATSNGRSEEQYV.

The chain couples TRBV5-1 to TRBJ2-3; 8 bases agree with TRBD1. V was pared by 4 bases and J by 4 bases, with 8 bases of the junction left unmatched. Germline V lookup: CDR1 SGHRS, CDR2 YFSETQ. The CDR3 extends over 15 amino acids. The CDR3 DNA follows: TGCGCCAGCAGCCTTACAGGGGGTGTTTCAGATACGCAGTATTTT. Its translation is CASSLTGGVSDTQYF.

The chain carries TRBV5-5 and TRBJ1-5, with TRBD1 matching over 7 bases. Germline CDR1 reads SGHKS; CDR2 reads YYEKEE (reference sequence). V lost 2 bases, J lost 0 bases, and 17 bases stayed unmatched. The CDR3 has 20 residues. In nucleotides, the CDR3 is TGTGCCAGCAGCTTCGAGGGGGCGCGGAGTGGGTATAATAGCAATCAGCCCCAGCATTTT. It yields the protein CASSFEGARSGYNSNQPQHF. Drawing the rest from reference TRBV5-5 and TRBJ1-5, the complete variable domain is DAGVTQSPTHLIKTRGQQVTLRCSPISGHKSVSWYQQVLGQGPQFIFQYYEKEERGRGNFPDRFSARQFPNYSSELNVNALLLGDSALYLCASSFEGARSGYNSNQPQHFGDGTRLSIL.

J is TRBJ2-3 and V is TRBV13; possible D gene TRBD2, 6 bases. The CDR3 is 14 residues long. Trimming stripped 3 bases from V and 7 bases from J, with 14 bases between. Germline CDR1 is PRHDT and CDR2 is FYEKMQ (reference sequence). CDR3 nucleotide sequence: TGTGCCAGCAGCTTCCCCGGGGCGGGATATACGCAGTATTTT. It codes for CASSFPGAGYTQYF.

The J gene is TRBJ2-5, the V gene TRBV7-2; 9 positions match TRBD1. V shed 2 bases, J shed 4 bases, and the junction held 5 bases outside the gene matches. The CDR3 is 15 amino acids. The germline V gene has CDR1 SGHTA and CDR2 FQGNSA. CDR3 sequence: CASSLNRGRGETQYF. CDR3 nucleotides: TGTGCCAGCAGCTTAAACAGGGGGCGCGGAGAGACCCAGTACTTC.

This clone was seen a few times. V usage is TRBV7-2 and J usage is TRBJ2-1; a weak D match, TRBD2 (6 bases). CDR1 SGHTA and CDR2 FQGNSA come from the germline V gene. The V end lost 5 bases, the J end lost 9 bases, and 20 bases lay between the germline ends. This CDR3 has 15 amino acids. CDR3 DNA sequence: TGTGCCAGCAGCGAGAAGGGACTGGGGAGGCGTGAGCAGTTCTTC. Translating it yields CASSEKGLGRREQFF.

The CDR3 region is CASSQSGGASGANVLTF. CDR3 coding DNA: TGTGCCAGCAGTCAATCAGGGGGCGCCTCTGGGGCCAACGTCCTGACTTTC. The gene calls are TRBV7-6 and TRBJ2-6; 8 bases fit TRBD1. Germline V lookup: CDR1 SGHVS, CDR2 FNYEAQ. This CDR3 spans 17 amino acids. The ends lost 6 bases at V and 0 bases at J; junction bases unmatched: 7.

The chain couples TRBV29-1 to TRBJ1-1; D is uncertain. The CDR3 spans 15 residues. The V end lost 6 bases, the J end lost 0 bases, and 17 bases lay between the germline ends. The germline CDR1 and CDR2 sequences are SQVTM and ANQGSEA. The CDR3 nucleotides read TGCAGCGTAGATCATCAAACGCGTCTGAACACTGAAGCTTTCTTT. Protein product: CSVDHQTRLNTEAFF.

Details on this clone: The same CDR3 arises from other DNA sequences in this sample as well. This chain connects TRBV7-2 to TRBJ2-6; D gene unclear. The V end lost 5 bases, the J end lost 0 bases, and 5 bases lay between the germline ends. The CDR3 totals 14 residues. Per germline, CDR1 SGHTA and CDR2 FQGNSA. CDR3 coding DNA: TGTGCCAGCAGCATCGGCTCTGGGGCCAACGTCCTGACTTTC. Translated: CASSIGSGANVLTF.

This clone is a singleton in its sample. This chain links TRBV10-1 with TRBJ2-1, with 9 bases aligning to TRBD2. CDR3 length: 17 amino acids. V lost 5 bases and J lost 0; bases outside the gene matches: 8. CDR1 and CDR2 (germline): WNHNN, SYGVQD (reference sequence). The CDR3 DNA is TGCGCCAGCAGTCCAGGTAGCGGGAGAGACTCCTACAATGAGCAGTTCTTC. Translating it yields CASSPGSGRDSYNEQFF.

Here the CDR3 reads CASSSSQGVRDQPQHF. CDR3 coding DNA: TGTGCCAGCAGCTCCTCGCAGGGGGTAAGGGATCAGCCCCAGCATTTT. The chain recombines TRBV7-9 with TRBJ1-5; 7 bases fit TRBD1. CDR1 is SEHNR, CDR2 FQNEAQ, per germline (reference sequence). The CDR3 loop spans 16 amino acids. The J segment lost 5 bases and the V segment lost 4 bases, leaving 11 bases of the junction unmatched.

The chain couples TRBV4-1 to TRBJ2-3; 10 positions match TRBD2. Looked up from germline, CDR1 is MGHRA and CDR2 is YSYEKL. V trimming: 1 base; J trimming: 4 bases; junction bases outside the gene matches: 14. The CDR3 is made up of 19 amino acids. The CDR3 here is CASSQVPSGGDIVADTQYF. In DNA form, the CDR3 reads TGCGCCAGCAGCCAAGTTCCTAGCGGGGGAGATATTGTAGCAGATACGCAGTATTTT.

The rearrangement links TRBV7-2 to TRBJ1-3, with D perhaps TRBD1 (5 bases). The V and J ends lost 5 bases and 0 bases respectively, with 14 bases between them. The CDR3 runs to 16 residues. Germline CDR1 and CDR2: SGHTA and FQGNSA. The CDR3 loop is CASSQGGYNSGNTIYF. CDR3 DNA: TGTGCCAGCAGCCAGGGAGGGTACAACTCTGGAAACACCATATATTTT. Using reference TRBV7-2 and TRBJ1-3 for the parts outside the CDR3, the full variable domain is GAGVSQSPSNKVTEKGKDVELRCDPISGHTALYWYRQSLGQGLEFLIYFQGNSAPDKSGLPSDRFSAERTGGSVSTLTIQRTQQEDSAVYLCASSQGGYNSGNTIYFGEGSWLTVV.

The rearrangement links TRBV4-1 to TRBJ1-5, with 9 bases fitting TRBD1. V lost 1 base to trimming and J lost 7 bases; unmatched junction nucleotides: 14. The CDR3 totals 18 residues. Germline lookup yields CDR1 MGHRA and CDR2 YSYEKL. The CDR3 nucleotides read TGCGCCAGCAGCCAAGGGGGTGGGGGACAGGGCGTGTGGCAGCCCCAGCATTTT. Its translation: CASSQGGGGQGVWQPQHF.

The rearrangement uses TRBV7-2 and TRBJ1-5; a possible D gene is TRBD1 (5 bases). The germline V gene encodes CDR1 SGHTA and CDR2 FQGNSA. V was shortened by 5 bases and J by 5 bases, with 16 bases between the two germline ends. This CDR3 contains 15 residues. DNA of the CDR3: TGTGCCAGCAGCCCGGACACGGGTTCCTATCAGCCCCAGCATTTT. It yields the protein CASSPDTGSYQPQHF.

This chain links TRBV14 with TRBJ2-5, with D possibly being TRBD2 (5 bases). CDR1 is SGHDN, CDR2 FVKESK, per germline. The CDR3 is 13 amino acids. V was cut by 2 bases and J by 13 bases, with 17 bases left in between. The CDR3 reads CASSQTTTTARYF. In nucleotides, the CDR3 is TGTGCCAGCAGCCAAACGACTACGACCGCCCGGTACTTC.

The gene calls are TRBV6-6 and TRBJ1-1; TRBD1 matches 8 bases. J was trimmed by 4 bases and V by 1 base; bases with no gene match: 8. The V gene's germline CDR1 is MNHNY and CDR2 SVGAGI (reference sequence). There are 16 residues in the CDR3. The chain's CDR3 is CASSYLAGGEGTEAFF. For the CDR3, the DNA is TGTGCCAGCAGTTACTTGGCAGGGGGCGAAGGCACTGAAGCTTTCTTT.

This chain connects TRBV19 to TRBJ1-5, with D unresolved. Trimming pared 7 bases from V and 0 bases from J, leaving 10 bases between. From germline, CDR1 is LNHDA and CDR2 SQIVND (reference sequence). This CDR3 contains 14 residues. The CDR3 nucleotides are TGTGCCAGTACTTTGGCAAATAGCAATCAGCCCCAGCATTTT. This encodes CASTLANSNQPQHF.

The J gene is TRBJ1-2, the V gene TRBV19; TRBD1 might be the D (6 bases). The CDR3 loop spans 13 amino acids. Trimming shortened V by 6 bases and J by 4 bases, and 12 bases separated the two germline ends. Germline V gives CDR1 LNHDA, CDR2 SQIVND (reference sequence). The CDR3 region is CASRATGLYGYTF. The CDR3 coding sequence is TGTGCCAGTAGAGCAACAGGGCTCTATGGCTACACCTTC. The whole variable domain, filled in from reference TRBV19 and TRBJ1-2, reads DGGITQSPKYLFRKEGQNVTLSCEQNLNHDAMYWYRQDPGQGLRLIYYSQIVNDFQKGDIAEGYSVSREKKESFPLTVTSAQKNPTAFYLCASRATGLYGYTFGSGTRLTVV.